This T cell receptor beta chain was recorded in a study of blood T cell repertoires in COVID-19. On the study more broadly: There were acute and convalescent COVID-19 samples, and they came from the United States, Italy and Spain. T cells, B-cell-depleted T cells, or PBMCs provided the cDNA or gDNA that served as material.

From germline, CDR1 is SEHNR and CDR2 FQNEAQ (reference sequence). The CDR3 is 16 amino acids. Trimming removed 1 base from V and 1 base from J; junction bases left unmatched: 7. Per the authors' pipeline: Reference gene primers were amplified, and this amplification served to estimate nucleated cell counts. The assay was immunoSEQ multiplex PCR, and TCRdb's table has in-frame clones only and misses some. V, J and clone size are those of that table, while D and trimming were read from the DNA. Of 300,000 to 350,000 clones in the sample, 85% to 90% were seen once. This clone was observed a single time.

The clonotype originates from a woman aged 30 to 39 with COVID-19, enrolled during active disease. The chain recombines TRBV7-9 with TRBJ2-7; 7 nucleotides match TRBD1. The sequenced material came from peripheral blood. As DNA, the CDR3 is TGTGCCAGCAGCTTAGTTAGTACAGGGGCTTCCTACGAGCAGTACTTC. Protein sequence: CASSLVSTGASYEQYF.